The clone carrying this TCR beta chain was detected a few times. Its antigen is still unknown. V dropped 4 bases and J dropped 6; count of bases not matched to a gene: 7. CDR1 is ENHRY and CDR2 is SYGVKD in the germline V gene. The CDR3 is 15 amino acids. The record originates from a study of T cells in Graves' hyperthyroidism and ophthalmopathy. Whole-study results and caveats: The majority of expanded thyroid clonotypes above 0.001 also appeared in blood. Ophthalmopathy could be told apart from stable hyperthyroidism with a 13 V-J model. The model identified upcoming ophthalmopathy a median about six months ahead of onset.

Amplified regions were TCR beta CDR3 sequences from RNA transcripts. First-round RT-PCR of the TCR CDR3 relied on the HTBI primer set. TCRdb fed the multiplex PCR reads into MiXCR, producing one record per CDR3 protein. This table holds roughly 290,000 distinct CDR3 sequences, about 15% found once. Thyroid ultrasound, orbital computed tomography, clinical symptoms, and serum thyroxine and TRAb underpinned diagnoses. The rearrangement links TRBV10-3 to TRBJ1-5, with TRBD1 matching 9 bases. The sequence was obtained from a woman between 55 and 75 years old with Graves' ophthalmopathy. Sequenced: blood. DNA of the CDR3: TGTGCCATCAGTGGGGGACAGGGCAGGGGTCAGCCCCAGCATTTT. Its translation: CAISGGQGRGQPQHF.